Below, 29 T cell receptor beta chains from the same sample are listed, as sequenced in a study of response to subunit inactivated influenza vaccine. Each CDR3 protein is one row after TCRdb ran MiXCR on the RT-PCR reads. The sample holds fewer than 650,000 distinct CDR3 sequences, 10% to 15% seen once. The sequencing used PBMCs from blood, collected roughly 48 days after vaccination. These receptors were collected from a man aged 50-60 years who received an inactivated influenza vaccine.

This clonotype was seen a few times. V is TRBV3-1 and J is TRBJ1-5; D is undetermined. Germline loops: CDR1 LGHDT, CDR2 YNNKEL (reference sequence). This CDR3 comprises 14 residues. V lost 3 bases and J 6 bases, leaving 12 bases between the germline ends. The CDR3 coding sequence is TGTGCCAGCAGCCAGGGGATCTCTACTCAGCCCCAGCATTTT. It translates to CASSQGISTQPQHF. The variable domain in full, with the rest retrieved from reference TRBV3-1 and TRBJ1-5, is DTAVSQTPKYLVTQMGNDKSIKCEQNLGHDTMYWYKQDSKKFLKIMFSYNNKELIINETVPNRFSPKSPDKAHLNLHINSLELGDSAVYFCASSQGISTQPQHFGDGTRLSIL.

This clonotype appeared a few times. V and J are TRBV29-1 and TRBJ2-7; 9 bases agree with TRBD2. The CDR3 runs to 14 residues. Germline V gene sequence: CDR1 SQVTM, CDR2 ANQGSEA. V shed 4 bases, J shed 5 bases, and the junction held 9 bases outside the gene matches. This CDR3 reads CSVGRGRAKDEQYF. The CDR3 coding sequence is TGCAGCGTTGGCCGCGGGAGGGCCAAGGACGAGCAGTACTTC.

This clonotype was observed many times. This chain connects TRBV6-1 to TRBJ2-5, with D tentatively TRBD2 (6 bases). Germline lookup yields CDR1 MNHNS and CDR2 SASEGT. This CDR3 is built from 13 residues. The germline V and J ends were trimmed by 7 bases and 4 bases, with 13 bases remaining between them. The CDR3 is CASTPGGGETQYF. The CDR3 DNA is TGTGCCAGCACCCCTGGGGGAGGAGAGACCCAGTACTTC.

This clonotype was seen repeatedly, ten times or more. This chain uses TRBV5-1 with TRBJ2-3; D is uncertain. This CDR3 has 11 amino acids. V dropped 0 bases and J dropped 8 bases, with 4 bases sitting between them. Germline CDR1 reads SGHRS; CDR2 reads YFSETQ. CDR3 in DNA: TGCGCCAGCAGCTTGGATGTTACGCAGTATTTT. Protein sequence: CASSLDVTQYF. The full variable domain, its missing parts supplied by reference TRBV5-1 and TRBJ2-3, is KAGVTQTPRYLIKTRGQQVTLSCSPISGHRSVSWYQQTPGQGLQFLFEYFSETQRNKGNFPGRFSGRQFSNSRSEMNVSTLELGDSALYLCASSLDVTQYFGPGTRLTVL.

The CDR3 nucleotides read TGTGCCAGCAGCCAAGCGGGGGAGCATGTAGGGGAAAAACTGTTTTTT. It encodes CASSQAGEHVGEKLFF. This chain joins TRBV4-2 and TRBJ1-4; possibly TRBD1 for D (5 bases). This CDR3 comprises 16 residues. CDR1 is LGHNA and CDR2 is YNFKEQ in the germline V gene. Trimming removed 1 base at V and 8 bases at J, with 17 bases between.

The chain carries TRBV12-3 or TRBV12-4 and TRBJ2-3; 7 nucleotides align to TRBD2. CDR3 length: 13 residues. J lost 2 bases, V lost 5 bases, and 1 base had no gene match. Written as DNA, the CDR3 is TGTGCCAGCAGTCGACTAGCCACAGATACGCAGTATTTT. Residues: CASSRLATDTQYF.

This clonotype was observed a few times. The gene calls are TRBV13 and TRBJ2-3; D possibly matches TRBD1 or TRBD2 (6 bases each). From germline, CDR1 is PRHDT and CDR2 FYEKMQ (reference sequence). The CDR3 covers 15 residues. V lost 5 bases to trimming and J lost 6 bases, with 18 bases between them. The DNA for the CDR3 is TGTGCCAGCAGCCTCGGTTCGGGGGCACGGGATACGCAGTATTTT. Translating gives CASSLGSGARDTQYF.

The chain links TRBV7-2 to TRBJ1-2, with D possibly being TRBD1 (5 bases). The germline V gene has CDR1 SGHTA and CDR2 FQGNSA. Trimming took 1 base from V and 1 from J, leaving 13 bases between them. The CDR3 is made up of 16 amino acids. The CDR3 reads CASSLEPERGNYGYTF. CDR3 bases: TGTGCCAGCAGCTTAGAACCTGAAAGGGGTAACTATGGCTACACCTTC.

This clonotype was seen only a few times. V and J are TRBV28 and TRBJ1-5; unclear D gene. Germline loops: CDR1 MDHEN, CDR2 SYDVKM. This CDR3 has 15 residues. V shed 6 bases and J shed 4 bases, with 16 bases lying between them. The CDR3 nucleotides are TGTGCCAGCAGACTCCTGGGTTTGCGGAATCAGCCCCAGCATTTT. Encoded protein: CASRLLGLRNQPQHF.

For the CDR3, the DNA is TGCAGTGCTAGACCGCCCTATGAGGGATCGGGGGAGCTGTTTTTT. Amino acid sequence: CSARPPYEGSGELFF. V gene TRBV20-1 combines with J gene TRBJ2-2; D might be TRBD2 (5 bases). Germline CDR1 is DFQATT and CDR2 is SNEGSKA (reference sequence). This CDR3 region has 15 residues. V was shortened by 2 bases and J by 8 bases, with 18 bases between the two germline ends.

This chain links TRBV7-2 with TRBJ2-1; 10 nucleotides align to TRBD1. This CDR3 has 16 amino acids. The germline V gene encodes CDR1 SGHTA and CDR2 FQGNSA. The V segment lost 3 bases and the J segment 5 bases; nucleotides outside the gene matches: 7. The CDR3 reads CASSLTGGAWDNEQFF. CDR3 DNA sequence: TGTGCCAGCAGCTTGACAGGGGGCGCTTGGGACAATGAGCAGTTCTTC.

CDR3 DNA sequence: TGTGCCAGCAGCAAACAGGCTTACAATGAGCAGTTCTTC. This sequence encodes CASSKQAYNEQFF. The rearrangement joins TRBV7-8 to TRBJ2-1; a weak D match, TRBD1 (5 bases). CDR3 length: 13 residues. Germline V CDR1 and CDR2: SGHVS, FQNEAQ. V was cut by 5 bases and J by 4 bases, with 9 bases left in between.

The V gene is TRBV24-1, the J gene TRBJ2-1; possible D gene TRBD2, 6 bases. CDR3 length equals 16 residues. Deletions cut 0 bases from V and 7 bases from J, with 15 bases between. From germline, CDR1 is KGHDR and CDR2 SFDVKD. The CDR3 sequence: CATSDLWNSGRNEQFF. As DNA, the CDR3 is TGTGCCACCAGTGATTTGTGGAATAGCGGTAGGAATGAGCAGTTCTTC.

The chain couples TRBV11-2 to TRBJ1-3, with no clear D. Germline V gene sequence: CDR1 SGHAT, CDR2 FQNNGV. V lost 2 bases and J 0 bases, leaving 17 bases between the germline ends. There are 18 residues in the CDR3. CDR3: CASSLIPLGPSSGNTIYF. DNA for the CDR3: TGTGCCAGCAGCTTAATACCTCTCGGCCCTTCCTCTGGAAACACCATATATTTT.

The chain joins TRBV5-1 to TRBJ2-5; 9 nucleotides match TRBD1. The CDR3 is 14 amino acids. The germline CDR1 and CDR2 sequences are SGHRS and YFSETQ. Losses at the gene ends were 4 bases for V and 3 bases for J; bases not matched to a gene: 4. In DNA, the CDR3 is TGCGCCAGCAGCGACGGGACAGGGAAAGAGACCCAGTACTTC. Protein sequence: CASSDGTGKETQYF.

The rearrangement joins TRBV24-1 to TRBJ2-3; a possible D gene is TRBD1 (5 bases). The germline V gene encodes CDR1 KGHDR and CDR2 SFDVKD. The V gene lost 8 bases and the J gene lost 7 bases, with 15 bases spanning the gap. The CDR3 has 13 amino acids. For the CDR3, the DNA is TGTGCCACCAAGGACAACGGTAGAAATACGCAGTATTTT. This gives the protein CATKDNGRNTQYF.

CDR3: CSVGLAGTTSEQYF. As DNA, the CDR3 is TGCAGCGTTGGACTAGCGGGTACTACCTCCGAGCAGTACTTC. The J gene is TRBJ2-7, the V gene TRBV29-1; TRBD2 agrees at 10 bases. V dropped 4 bases and J dropped 6; count of bases not matched to a gene: 9. The CDR3 loop spans 14 amino acids. Germline V gene data show CDR1 as SQVTM and CDR2 as ANQGSEA.

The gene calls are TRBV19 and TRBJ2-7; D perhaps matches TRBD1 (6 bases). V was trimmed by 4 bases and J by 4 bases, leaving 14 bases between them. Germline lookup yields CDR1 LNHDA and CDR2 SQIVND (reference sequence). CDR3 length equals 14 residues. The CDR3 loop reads CASSTAGVGYEQYF. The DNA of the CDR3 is TGTGCCAGTAGTACCGCAGGGGTAGGATACGAGCAGTACTTC.

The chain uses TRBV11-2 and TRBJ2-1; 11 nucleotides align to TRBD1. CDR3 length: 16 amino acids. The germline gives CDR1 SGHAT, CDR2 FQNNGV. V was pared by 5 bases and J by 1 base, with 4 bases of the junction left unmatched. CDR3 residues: CASSRGTGGSYNEQFF. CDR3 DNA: TGTGCCAGCAGCCGGGGGACAGGGGGATCCTACAATGAGCAGTTCTTC.

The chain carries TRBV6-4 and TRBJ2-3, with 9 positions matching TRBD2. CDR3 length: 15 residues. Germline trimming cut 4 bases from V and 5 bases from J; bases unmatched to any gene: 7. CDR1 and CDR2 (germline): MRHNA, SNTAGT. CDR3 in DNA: TGTGCCAGCAGTGTCGAGCGGGGGGCCGGAGATACGCAGTATTTT. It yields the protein CASSVERGAGDTQYF.

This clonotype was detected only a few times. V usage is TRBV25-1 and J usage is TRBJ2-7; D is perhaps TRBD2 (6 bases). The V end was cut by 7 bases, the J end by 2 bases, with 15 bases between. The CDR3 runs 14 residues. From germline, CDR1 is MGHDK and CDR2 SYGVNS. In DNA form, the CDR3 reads TGTGCCAGCACCCCGGCGGGGAAGCCCTACGAGCAGTACTTC. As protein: CASTPAGKPYEQYF.

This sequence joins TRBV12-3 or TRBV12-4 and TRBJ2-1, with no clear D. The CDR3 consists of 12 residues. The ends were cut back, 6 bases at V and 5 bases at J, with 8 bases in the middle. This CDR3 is CASSTVDNEQFF. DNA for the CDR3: TGTGCCAGCAGCACCGTCGACAATGAGCAGTTCTTC.

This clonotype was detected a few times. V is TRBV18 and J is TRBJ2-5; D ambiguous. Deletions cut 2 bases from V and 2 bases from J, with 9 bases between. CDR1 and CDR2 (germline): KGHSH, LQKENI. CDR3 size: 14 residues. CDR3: CASSPIAFQETQYF. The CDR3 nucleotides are TGTGCCAGCTCACCAATAGCTTTTCAAGAGACCCAGTACTTC.

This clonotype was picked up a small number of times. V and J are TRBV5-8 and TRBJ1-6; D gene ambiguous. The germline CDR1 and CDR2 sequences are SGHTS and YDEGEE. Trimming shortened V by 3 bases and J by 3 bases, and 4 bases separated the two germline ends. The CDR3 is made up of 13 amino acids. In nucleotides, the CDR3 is TGTGCCAGCAGCTCGGTCTATAATTCACCCCTCCACTTT. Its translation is CASSSVYNSPLHF. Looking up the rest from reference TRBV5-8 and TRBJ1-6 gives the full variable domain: EAGVTQSPTHLIKTRGQQATLRCSPISGHTSVYWYQQALGLGLQFLLWYDEGEERNRGNFPPRFSGRQFPNYSSELNVNALELEDSALYLCASSSVYNSPLHFGNGTRLTVT.

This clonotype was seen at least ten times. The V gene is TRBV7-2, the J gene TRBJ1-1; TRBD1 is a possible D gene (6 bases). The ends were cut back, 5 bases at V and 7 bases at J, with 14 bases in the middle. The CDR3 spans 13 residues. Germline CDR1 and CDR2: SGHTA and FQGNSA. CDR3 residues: CASSPGQKIEAFF. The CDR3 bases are TGTGCCAGCAGCCCCGGACAGAAGATTGAAGCTTTCTTT.

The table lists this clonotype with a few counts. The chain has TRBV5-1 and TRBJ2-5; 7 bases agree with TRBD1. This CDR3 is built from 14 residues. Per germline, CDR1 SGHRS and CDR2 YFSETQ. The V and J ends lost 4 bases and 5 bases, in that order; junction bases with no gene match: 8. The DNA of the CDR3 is TGCGCCAGCAGCAAGGGAGACAGGGTGGAGACCCAGTACTTC. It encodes CASSKGDRVETQYF.

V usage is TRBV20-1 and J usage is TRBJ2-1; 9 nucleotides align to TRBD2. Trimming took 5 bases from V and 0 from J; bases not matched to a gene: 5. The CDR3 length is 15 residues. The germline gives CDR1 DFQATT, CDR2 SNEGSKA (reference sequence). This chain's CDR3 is CSASGLANSYNEQFF. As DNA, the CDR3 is TGCAGTGCTTCCGGACTAGCGAACTCCTACAATGAGCAGTTCTTC.

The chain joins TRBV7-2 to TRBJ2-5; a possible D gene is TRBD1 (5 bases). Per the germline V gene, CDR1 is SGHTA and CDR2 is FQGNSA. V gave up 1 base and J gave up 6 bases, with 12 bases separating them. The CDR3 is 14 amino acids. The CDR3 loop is CASSLEGLVKTQYF. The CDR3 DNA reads TGTGCCAGCAGCTTAGAGGGGCTAGTGAAGACCCAGTACTTC.

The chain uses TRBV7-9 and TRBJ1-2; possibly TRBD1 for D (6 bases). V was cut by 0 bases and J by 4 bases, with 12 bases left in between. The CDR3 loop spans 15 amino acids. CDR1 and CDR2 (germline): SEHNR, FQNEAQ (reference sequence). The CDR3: CASSLAGAEAYGYTF. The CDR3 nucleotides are TGTGCCAGCAGCTTAGCGGGGGCAGAGGCCTATGGCTACACCTTC.